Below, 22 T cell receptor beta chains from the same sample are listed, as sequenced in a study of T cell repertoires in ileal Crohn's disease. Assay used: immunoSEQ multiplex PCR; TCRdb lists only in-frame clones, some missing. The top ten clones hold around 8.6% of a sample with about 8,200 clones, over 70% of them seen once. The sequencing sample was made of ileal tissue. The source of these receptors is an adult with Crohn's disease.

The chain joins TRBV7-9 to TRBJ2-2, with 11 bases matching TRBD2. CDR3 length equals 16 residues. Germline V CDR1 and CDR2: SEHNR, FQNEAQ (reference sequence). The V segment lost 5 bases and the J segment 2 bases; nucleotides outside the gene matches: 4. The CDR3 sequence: CASSATSGGNTGELFF. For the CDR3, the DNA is TGTGCCAGCAGCGCTACTAGCGGGGGAAACACCGGGGAGCTGTTTTTT.

The CDR3 region is CSVSQQGYGYTF. The CDR3 DNA reads as TGCAGCGTTTCGCAACAGGGCTATGGCTACACCTTC. This chain uses TRBV29-1 with TRBJ1-2; a possible D gene is TRBD1 (6 bases). The germline V gene encodes CDR1 SQVTM and CDR2 ANQGSEA. Trimming stripped 5 bases from V and 4 bases from J, with 11 bases between. This CDR3 is built from 12 residues.

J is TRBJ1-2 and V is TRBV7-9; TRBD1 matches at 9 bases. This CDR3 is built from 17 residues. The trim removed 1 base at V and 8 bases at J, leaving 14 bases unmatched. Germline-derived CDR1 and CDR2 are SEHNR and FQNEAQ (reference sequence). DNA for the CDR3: TGTGCCAGCAGCTTAGTGGGGACAGGGAAGAGCAGTTGGGGCTACACCTTC. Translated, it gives CASSLVGTGKSSWGYTF.

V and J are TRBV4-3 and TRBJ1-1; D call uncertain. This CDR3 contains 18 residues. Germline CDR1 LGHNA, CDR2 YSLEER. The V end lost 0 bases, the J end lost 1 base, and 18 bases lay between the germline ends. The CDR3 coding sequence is TGCGCCAGCAGCCAAGAATCGACTGGAGTAGCCTGGAACACTGAAGCTTTCTTT. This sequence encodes CASSQESTGVAWNTEAFF.

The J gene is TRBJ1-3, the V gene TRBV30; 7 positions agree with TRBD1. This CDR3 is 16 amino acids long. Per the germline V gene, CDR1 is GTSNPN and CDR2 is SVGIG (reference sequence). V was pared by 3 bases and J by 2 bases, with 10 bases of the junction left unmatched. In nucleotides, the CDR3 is TGTGCCTGGAGCCCGGACAGGAGGGTGACTGGAAACACCATATATTTT. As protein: CAWSPDRRVTGNTIYF.

CDR3 region: CASSSTGGYYEQYF. CDR3 sequence (DNA): TGCGCCAGCAGCTCGACAGGGGGGTACTACGAGCAGTACTTC. J is TRBJ2-7 and V is TRBV5-1, with 9 bases that match TRBD1. The CDR3 totals 14 residues. V lost 3 bases and J lost 3; bases outside the gene matches: 4. Germline V CDR1 and CDR2: SGHRS, YFSETQ.

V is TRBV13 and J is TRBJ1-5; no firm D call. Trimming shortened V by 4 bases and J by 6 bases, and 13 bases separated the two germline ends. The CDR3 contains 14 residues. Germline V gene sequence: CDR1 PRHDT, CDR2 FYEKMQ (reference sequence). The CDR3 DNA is TGTGCCAGCAGCTACCCCCGGGGTGGTCAGCCCCAGCATTTT. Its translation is CASSYPRGGQPQHF.

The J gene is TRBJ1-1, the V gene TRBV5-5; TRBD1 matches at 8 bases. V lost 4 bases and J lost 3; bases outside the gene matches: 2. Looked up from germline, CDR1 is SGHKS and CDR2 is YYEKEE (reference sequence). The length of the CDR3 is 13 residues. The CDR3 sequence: CASSRGQDTEAFF. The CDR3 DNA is TGTGCCAGCAGCAGGGGACAGGACACTGAAGCTTTCTTT.

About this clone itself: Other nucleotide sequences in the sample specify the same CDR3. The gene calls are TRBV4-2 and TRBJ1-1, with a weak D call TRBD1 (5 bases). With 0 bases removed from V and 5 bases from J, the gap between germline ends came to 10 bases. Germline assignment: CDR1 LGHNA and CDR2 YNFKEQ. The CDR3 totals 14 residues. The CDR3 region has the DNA TGTGCCAGCAGCCAAGATACGGGGGGGACTGAAGCTTTCTTT. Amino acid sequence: CASSQDTGGTEAFF.

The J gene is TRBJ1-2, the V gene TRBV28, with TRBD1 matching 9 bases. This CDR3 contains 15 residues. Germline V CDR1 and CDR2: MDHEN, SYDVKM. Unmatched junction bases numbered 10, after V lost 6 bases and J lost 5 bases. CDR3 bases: TGTGCCAGCAGGACGGGACAGGGTATCCGTTATGGCTACACCTTC. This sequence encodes CASRTGQGIRYGYTF.

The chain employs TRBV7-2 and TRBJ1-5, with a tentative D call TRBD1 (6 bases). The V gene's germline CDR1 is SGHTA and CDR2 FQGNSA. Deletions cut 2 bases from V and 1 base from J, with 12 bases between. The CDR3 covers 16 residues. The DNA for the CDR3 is TGTGCCAGCAGCTTACTTCCCAGGGGAAGCAATCAGCCCCAGCATTTT. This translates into CASSLLPRGSNQPQHF. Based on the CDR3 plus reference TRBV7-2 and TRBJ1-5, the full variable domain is GAGVSQSPSNKVTEKGKDVELRCDPISGHTALYWYRQSLGQGLEFLIYFQGNSAPDKSGLPSDRFSAERTGGSVSTLTIQRTQQEDSAVYLCASSLLPRGSNQPQHFGDGTRLSIL.

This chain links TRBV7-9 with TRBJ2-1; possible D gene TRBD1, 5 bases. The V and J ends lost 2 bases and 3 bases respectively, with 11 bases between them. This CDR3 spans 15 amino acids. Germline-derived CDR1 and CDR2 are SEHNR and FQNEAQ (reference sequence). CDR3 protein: CASSLIQGYYNEQFF. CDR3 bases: TGTGCCAGCAGCTTAATTCAGGGTTACTACAATGAGCAGTTCTTC.

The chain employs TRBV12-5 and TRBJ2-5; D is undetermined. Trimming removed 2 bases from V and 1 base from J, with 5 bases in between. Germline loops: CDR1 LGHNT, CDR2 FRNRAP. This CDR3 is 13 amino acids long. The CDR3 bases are TGTGCTAGTGGTTTGACTCTCCAAGAGACCCAGTACTTC. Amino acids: CASGLTLQETQYF.

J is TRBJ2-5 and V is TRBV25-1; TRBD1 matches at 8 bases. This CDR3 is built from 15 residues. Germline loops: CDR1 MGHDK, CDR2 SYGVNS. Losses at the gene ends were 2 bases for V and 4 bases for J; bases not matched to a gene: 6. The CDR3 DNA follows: TGTGCCAGCAGTGAACCTGAAGGGACAGGAGAGACCCAGTACTTC. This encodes CASSEPEGTGETQYF.

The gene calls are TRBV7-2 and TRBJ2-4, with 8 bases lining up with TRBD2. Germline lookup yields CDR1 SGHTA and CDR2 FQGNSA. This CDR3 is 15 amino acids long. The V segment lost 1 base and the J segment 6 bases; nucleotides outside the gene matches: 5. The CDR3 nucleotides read TGTGCCAGCAGCTTAGGAGGTGCGGGAGGAAACATTCAGTACTTC. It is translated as CASSLGGAGGNIQYF.

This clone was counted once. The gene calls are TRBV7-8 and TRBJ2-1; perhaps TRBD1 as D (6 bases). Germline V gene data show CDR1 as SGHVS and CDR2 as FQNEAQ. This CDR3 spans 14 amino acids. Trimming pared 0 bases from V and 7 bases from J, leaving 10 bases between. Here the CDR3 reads CASSLAGQGNEQFF. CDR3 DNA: TGTGCCAGCAGCTTAGCGGGACAAGGGAATGAGCAGTTCTTC.

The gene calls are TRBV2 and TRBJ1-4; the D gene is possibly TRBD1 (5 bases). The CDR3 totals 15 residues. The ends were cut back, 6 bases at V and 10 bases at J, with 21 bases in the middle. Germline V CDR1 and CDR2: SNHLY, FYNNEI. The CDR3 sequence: CASRGGETFTGKLFF. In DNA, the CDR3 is TGTGCCAGCAGGGGGGGGGAAACCTTCACGGGAAAACTGTTTTTT.

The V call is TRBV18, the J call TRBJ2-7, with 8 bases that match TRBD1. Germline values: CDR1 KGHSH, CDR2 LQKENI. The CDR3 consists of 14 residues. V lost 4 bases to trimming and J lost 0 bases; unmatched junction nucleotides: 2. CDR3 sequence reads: CASSLDRGSYEQYF. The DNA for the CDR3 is TGTGCCAGCTCACTCGACAGGGGCTCCTACGAGCAGTACTTC.

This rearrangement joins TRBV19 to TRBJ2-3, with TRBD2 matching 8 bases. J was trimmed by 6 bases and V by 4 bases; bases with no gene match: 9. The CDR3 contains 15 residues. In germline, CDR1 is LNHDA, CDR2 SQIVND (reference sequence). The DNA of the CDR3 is TGTGCCAGTAGTAAGTTAGCGGGGTTTGGGGATACGCAGTATTTT. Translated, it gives CASSKLAGFGDTQYF.

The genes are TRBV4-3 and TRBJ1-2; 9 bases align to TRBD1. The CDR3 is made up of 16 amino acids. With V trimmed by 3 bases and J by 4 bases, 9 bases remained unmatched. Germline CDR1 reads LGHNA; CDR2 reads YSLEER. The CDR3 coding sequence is TGCGCCAGCAGCCAGGGGACAGGGCTCTCATCCTATGGCTACACCTTC. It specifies CASSQGTGLSSYGYTF.

The CDR3 sequence: CASSPTGQHSGNTIYF. In DNA form, the CDR3 reads TGTGCCAGCAGCCCAACGGGACAGCACTCTGGAAACACCATATATTTT. This rearrangement joins TRBV5-4 to TRBJ1-3, with TRBD1 identical over 7 bases. With V trimmed by 4 bases and J by 0 bases, 7 bases remained unmatched. The CDR3 consists of 16 residues. CDR1 is SGHNT and CDR2 is YYREEE in the germline V gene (reference sequence).

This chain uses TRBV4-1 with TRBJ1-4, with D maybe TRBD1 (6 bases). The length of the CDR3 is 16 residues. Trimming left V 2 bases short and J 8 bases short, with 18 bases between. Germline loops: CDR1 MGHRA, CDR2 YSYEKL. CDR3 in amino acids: CASSQFSTGMGEKLFF. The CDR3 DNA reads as TGCGCCAGCAGCCAATTCTCGACAGGCATGGGGGAAAAACTGTTTTTT.